This T cell receptor (beta chain) was profiled in a study of blood T cells in healthy people across ages. Details on this clonotype: No antigen is known for it.

Primers used in a second PCR of roughly 7 to 11 cycles were a sample-barcoded 5' primer and a J-beta primer mix. TCRdb called the 5' RACE reads again in MiXCR, with one record for every CDR3 protein. The table includes 1.5 million to 2 million distinct CDR3 sequences, 49% detected once. Donors each provided roughly 11 milliliters of peripheral blood. Every sample yielded at least 6.5 million isolated PBMCs. Study outcomes and limitations: As age increased, TCR beta diversity per million T cells fell in a roughly linear fashion.

The sample was blood. This sequence was found in a woman in her thirties or forties in good health.

The CDR3 here is CASSSETGVPNTGELFF. The CDR3, as DNA: TGTGCCAGCAGCTCCGAGACGGGGGTACCGAACACCGGGGAGCTGTTTTTT. This chain links TRBV7-2 with TRBJ2-2; TRBD2 is a possible D gene (6 bases). This CDR3 contains 17 residues. The V gene lost 4 bases and the J gene lost 0 bases, with 15 bases spanning the gap. Germline V gene lookup returns CDR1 SGHTA and CDR2 FQGNSA.